Presented here are 23 T cell receptor beta chains from one specimen sequenced in a study of T cells in localized non-small cell lung cancer. Libraries were prepared by immunoSEQ multiplex PCR; TCRdb keeps only in-frame clonotypes and omits some of them. The table includes just under 20,000 clones, 75% to 90% detected once. The specimen comprised peripheral blood, sampled before any cancer treatment. Source of these receptors: a man aged 35-75 years with stage I lung adenocarcinoma.

CDR3 in DNA: TGTGCCAGCAGCTTAGGGAGGGGTGGAGGCTACGAGCAGTACTTC. This translates into CASSLGRGGGYEQYF. This chain connects TRBV11-2 to TRBJ2-7, with D tentatively TRBD2 (6 bases). From germline, CDR1 is SGHAT and CDR2 FQNNGV. V lost 1 base, J lost 3 bases, and 13 bases lay in between. This CDR3 has 15 residues.

The rearrangement links TRBV4-1 to TRBJ1-2; D unresolved. The CDR3 is 16 residues long. Germline V gene data show CDR1 as MGHRA and CDR2 as YSYEKL. Trimming removed 0 bases from V and 0 bases from J, with 11 bases in between. The CDR3 coding sequence is TGCGCCAGCAGCCAAGAAGGGCGTATAGCTAACTATGGCTACACCTTC. Protein sequence: CASSQEGRIANYGYTF.

The gene calls are TRBV5-1 and TRBJ2-1; no firm D call. CDR3 length equals 12 residues. Trimming took 0 bases from V and 8 from J, leaving 6 bases between them. Germline assignment: CDR1 SGHRS and CDR2 YFSETQ. CDR3 loop: CASSLVLHEQFF. CDR3 nucleotides: TGCGCCAGCAGCTTGGTCCTCCATGAGCAGTTCTTC. The variable domain in full, completed from reference TRBV5-1 and TRBJ2-1, reads KAGVTQTPRYLIKTRGQQVTLSCSPISGHRSVSWYQQTPGQGLQFLFEYFSETQRNKGNFPGRFSGRQFSNSRSEMNVSTLELGDSALYLCASSLVLHEQFFGPGTRLTVL.

The chain couples TRBV6-5 to TRBJ1-3; D uncertain. CDR1 is MNHEY and CDR2 is SVGAGI in the germline V gene. The CDR3 contains 13 residues. The V end lost 6 bases, the J end lost 4 bases, and 10 bases lay between the germline ends. CDR3 sequence: CASRLSAGNTIYF. Here the CDR3 DNA reads TGTGCCAGCAGATTAAGTGCCGGAAACACCATATATTTT.

This clone has a handful of counts. V is TRBV19 and J is TRBJ2-1, with D uncertain. The CDR3 is made up of 15 amino acids. Trimming took off 1 base at V and 4 bases at J, with 11 bases between the two ends. Looked up from germline, CDR1 is LNHDA and CDR2 is SQIVND (reference sequence). CDR3 loop: CASSIALGRYNEQFF. CDR3 in DNA: TGTGCCAGTAGTATAGCCCTCGGCAGATACAATGAGCAGTTCTTC.

The chain couples TRBV7-3 to TRBJ2-5, with TRBD2 matching over 9 bases. The CDR3 covers 13 residues. Trimming removed 5 bases from V and 7 bases from J; junction bases left unmatched: 5. Germline CDR1 and CDR2: SGHTA and FQGTGA. The CDR3 reads CASSPSGTGTQYF. DNA for the CDR3: TGTGCCAGCAGCCCTAGCGGGACTGGGACCCAGTACTTC.

V and J are TRBV9 and TRBJ2-1; D is possibly TRBD1 (6 bases). Trimming removed 4 bases at V and 12 bases at J, with 29 bases between. The CDR3 sequence is 17 residues long. Germline V gene lookup returns CDR1 SGDLS and CDR2 YYNGEE. The CDR3 protein is CASSTTVDSLTVLGQFF. The CDR3 coding sequence is TGTGCCAGCAGCACGACCGTGGACAGCCTCACGGTTTTAGGGCAGTTCTTC.

This chain uses TRBV15 with TRBJ1-2, with 9 bases lining up with TRBD1. Germline V gives CDR1 LNHNV, CDR2 YYDKDF (reference sequence). V was pared by 0 bases and J by 5 bases, with 4 bases of the junction left unmatched. This CDR3 contains 15 residues. The CDR3 reads CATSRDKGQGYGYTF. The CDR3 bases are TGTGCCACCAGCAGAGATAAGGGACAGGGTTATGGCTACACCTTC. The full variable domain, completed using reference TRBV15 and TRBJ1-2, is DAMVIQNPRYQVTQFGKPVTLSCSQTLNHNVMYWYQQKSSQAPKLLFHYYDKDFNNEADTPDNFQSRRPNTSFCFLDIRSPGLGDTAMYLCATSRDKGQGYGYTFGSGTRLTVV.

The rearrangement uses TRBV29-1 and TRBJ2-1; 9 bases are a match to TRBD1. The J segment lost 7 bases and the V segment lost 7 bases, leaving 8 bases of the junction unmatched. Germline V gene sequence: CDR1 SQVTM, CDR2 ANQGSEA. The CDR3 extends over 13 amino acids. The CDR3 here is CSAEDRGQNEQFF. The CDR3 nucleotides read TGCAGCGCCGAGGACAGGGGCCAAAATGAGCAGTTCTTC.

The rearrangement links TRBV19 to TRBJ1-1; 9 nucleotides align to TRBD1. Germline V gene sequence: CDR1 LNHDA, CDR2 SQIVND (reference sequence). With 9 bases clipped from V and 5 bases from J, the junction kept 10 bases outside the gene matches. The CDR3 spans 14 residues. In DNA, the CDR3 is TGTGCCAGCCAGACCGGGACAGGGAGGACTGAAGCTTTCTTT. This translates into CASQTGTGRTEAFF.

The chain uses TRBV6-1 and TRBJ2-7; 12 nucleotides align to TRBD1. CDR1 and CDR2 (germline): MNHNS, SASEGT. V trimming: 4 bases; J trimming: 7 bases; junction bases outside the gene matches: 14. CDR3 length equals 17 residues. This CDR3 is CASSASFTGTGGQEQYF. CDR3 DNA: TGTGCCAGCAGTGCGAGCTTTACTGGGACAGGGGGCCAGGAGCAGTACTTC.

The V and J genes are TRBV6-5 and TRBJ2-5; D may be TRBD1 (5 bases). Trimming left V 5 bases short and J 3 bases short, with 13 bases between. The germline V gene encodes CDR1 MNHEY and CDR2 SVGAGI. This CDR3 comprises 14 residues. The CDR3: CASSPVDSEETQYF. In nucleotides, the CDR3 is TGTGCCAGCAGTCCCGTAGACAGTGAAGAGACCCAGTACTTC.

The chain recombines TRBV6-1 with TRBJ2-7, with D maybe TRBD2 (5 bases). Germline CDR1 MNHNS, CDR2 SASEGT. V lost 8 bases and J 2 bases, leaving 19 bases between the germline ends. This CDR3 is 15 amino acids long. The CDR3 nucleotides read TGTGCCAGCCACTCTACGGGGTCCCCTCCCTACGAGCAGTACTTC. The encoded protein is CASHSTGSPPYEQYF.

This chain connects TRBV18 to TRBJ2-1, with TRBD2 matching 10 bases. The V gene's germline CDR1 is KGHSH and CDR2 LQKENI. V lost 3 bases to trimming and J lost 0 bases; unmatched junction nucleotides: 5. The CDR3 length is 17 residues. The CDR3 is CASSPPGLAASYNEQFF. The DNA of the CDR3 is TGTGCCAGCTCACCTCCCGGACTAGCGGCCTCCTACAATGAGCAGTTCTTC.

The CDR3 loop is CASSDRNTQQSRANVLTF. In DNA form, the CDR3 reads TGCGCCAGCAGTGATCGCAATACGCAACAAAGTCGGGCCAACGTCCTGACTTTC. The chain is built from TRBV23-1 and TRBJ2-6, with D uncertain. TRBV23-1 has ORF status, its function being uncertain. This CDR3 contains 18 residues. V lost 5 bases and J lost 5, with 22 bases in between.

The chain is built from TRBV7-2 and TRBJ1-5; D unclear. V dropped 5 bases and J dropped 1 base, with 12 bases sitting between them. This CDR3 is built from 15 residues. CDR1 and CDR2 (germline): SGHTA, FQGNSA. The CDR3 nucleotides read TGTGCCAGCAGCGCGAACAGCGGGAGCAATCAGCCCCAGCATTTT. This encodes CASSANSGSNQPQHF. The full variable domain, with the rest looked up from reference TRBV7-2 and TRBJ1-5, is GAGVSQSPSNKVTEKGKDVELRCDPISGHTALYWYRQSLGQGLEFLIYFQGNSAPDKSGLPSDRFSAERTGGSVSTLTIQRTQQEDSAVYLCASSANSGSNQPQHFGDGTRLSIL.

The V call is TRBV6-1, the J call TRBJ2-1; TRBD2 matches at 12 bases. CDR1 MNHNS and CDR2 SASEGT come from the germline V gene. The CDR3 has 17 residues. After removal of 2 bases from V and 7 bases from J, the junction contained 9 bases not matched to a gene. CDR3 bases: TGTGCCAGCAGTGAAATAGGTATCGGGACTAGCGGGAATGAGCAGTTCTTC. Translated: CASSEIGIGTSGNEQFF.

The V call is TRBV30, the J call TRBJ2-7; TRBD2 aligns across 13 bases. Germline lookup yields CDR1 GTSNPN and CDR2 SVGIG (reference sequence). J lost 8 bases, V lost 3 bases, and 7 bases had no gene match. The CDR3 spans 14 residues. CDR3 protein: CAWRRTSGGTKQYF. As DNA, the CDR3 is TGTGCCTGGAGGAGGACTAGCGGGGGAACGAAGCAGTACTTC.

The V and J genes are TRBV20-1 and TRBJ1-1; weak D call: TRBD1 (5 bases). CDR1 and CDR2 (germline): DFQATT, SNEGSKA (reference sequence). The CDR3 loop spans 11 amino acids. The germline V and J ends were trimmed by 6 bases and 9 bases, with 14 bases remaining between them. In DNA, the CDR3 is TGCAGTGCGCTAGGGGACCCTCAAGCTTTCTTT. Its protein product is CSALGDPQAFF.

This sequence joins TRBV29-1 and TRBJ1-1; D gene unclear. Trimming took off 5 bases at V and 7 bases at J, with 17 bases between the two ends. CDR1 is SQVTM, CDR2 ANQGSEA, per germline. The CDR3 extends over 13 amino acids. The CDR3, as DNA: TGCAGCGTTCCTAAGACGGGCCAACTTGAAGCTTTCTTT. Residues: CSVPKTGQLEAFF.

The genes are TRBV5-4 and TRBJ2-1; the D gene could be TRBD1 or TRBD2 (5 bases each). The CDR3 has 15 amino acids. Trimming took 1 base from V and 5 from J, leaving 13 bases between them. CDR1 and CDR2 (germline): SGHNT, YYREEE (reference sequence). CDR3 protein: CASSLRAGADNEQFF. In DNA, the CDR3 is TGTGCCAGCAGCTTGCGAGCCGGGGCAGACAATGAGCAGTTCTTC. Using reference TRBV5-4 and TRBJ2-1 for the parts outside the CDR3, the full variable domain is ETGVTQSPTHLIKTRGQQVTLRCSSQSGHNTVSWYQQALGQGPQFIFQYYREEENGRGNFPPRFSGLQFPNYSSELNVNALELDDSALYLCASSLRAGADNEQFFGPGTRLTVL.

This clone was observed a single time. The V call is TRBV4-1, the J call TRBJ1-2; 8 bases match TRBD1. CDR3 length: 14 amino acids. Germline V CDR1 and CDR2: MGHRA, YSYEKL. The ends lost 4 bases at V and 5 bases at J; junction bases unmatched: 6. CDR3 sequence: CASSPDRGGYGYTF. As DNA, the CDR3 is TGCGCCAGCAGCCCAGACAGGGGTGGTTATGGCTACACCTTC.

CDR3 DNA sequence: TGCGCCAGCAGCCGACTAGCGGGAGAAGCAGATACGCAGTATTTT. This codes for CASSRLAGEADTQYF. The chain recombines TRBV5-1 with TRBJ2-3; 12 bases map to TRBD2. Germline CDR1 reads SGHRS; CDR2 reads YFSETQ. The CDR3 sequence is 15 residues long. Trimming cost V 4 bases and J 4 bases; bases outside gene matches: 4. Variable domain in full (rest from reference TRBV5-1 and TRBJ2-3): KAGVTQTPRYLIKTRGQQVTLSCSPISGHRSVSWYQQTPGQGLQFLFEYFSETQRNKGNFPGRFSGRQFSNSRSEMNVSTLELGDSALYLCASSRLAGEADTQYFGPGTRLTVL.